This T cell receptor (beta chain) emerged from a study of T cells in Graves' hyperthyroidism and ophthalmopathy. CDR1 is SGDLS, CDR2 YYNGEE, per germline. Trimming stripped 4 bases from V and 4 bases from J, with 17 bases between. The CDR3 runs to 15 residues. The source material, RNA transcripts, was used to amplify TCR beta CDR3 regions. The HTBI primer set was used in a first-round RT-PCR of the TCR CDR3. TCRdb re-called the multiplex PCR reads through MiXCR, storing one row per CDR3 protein. The data hold 610,000 or so distinct CDR3 sequences, with 46% observed a single time. This clonotype was found many times. Its antigen is not known. Study-wide points: Clonotypes that were expanded in thyroid above 0.001 mostly appeared in blood too.

The V call is TRBV9, the J call TRBJ1-1, with D possibly being TRBD1 (5 bases). The receptor was derived from a young woman with Graves' hyperthyroidism. Sequencing was carried out using peripheral blood or thyroid tissue (not recorded which). Here the CDR3 DNA reads TGTGCCAGCAGCCCCACAAGCTGGGGGGGCACTGAAGCTTTCTTT. This gives the protein CASSPTSWGGTEAFF.